This T cell receptor beta chain is from a study of CXCR3-negative and CXCR3-positive naive CD8 T cells. Study-wide results and caveats: Most assays were run on fresh PBMCs (CXCR3 expression partially decreased after cryopreservation). CXCR3-negative naive cells had less hydrophobic TRB CDR3s than did CXCR3-positive naive cells. Both naive subsets had comparably high diversity; memory CD8+ cells much lower.

To note about this clonotype: The antigen is unknown.

cDNA libraries for TRB were generated by 5' RACE incorporating UMI labels. No DNA is given; TCRdb re-called the 5' RACE reads and lists each CDR3 protein once. The sample totals 120,000 to 150,000 distinct CDR3 sequences. By phenotype, naive CD8+ T cells were CD45RO-CCR7+CD27+CD95-. The CDR3 has 12 amino acids. Germline lookup yields CDR1 DFQATT and CDR2 SNEGSKA (reference sequence). The receptor comes from a human donor in good health. Some clones in this sample may be carry-over from other donors' samples. This chain links TRBV20-1 with TRBJ2-7; TCRdb gives TRBD2 as the D gene, but with no DNA this cannot be confirmed. Material: naive CXCR3+ CD8+ T cells from blood. The subset here: CD45RO-CCR7+CD27+CD95- naive CD8+ T cells expressing CXCR3 (TNR3+). The CDR3 sequence is CSLRGTTGEQYF.